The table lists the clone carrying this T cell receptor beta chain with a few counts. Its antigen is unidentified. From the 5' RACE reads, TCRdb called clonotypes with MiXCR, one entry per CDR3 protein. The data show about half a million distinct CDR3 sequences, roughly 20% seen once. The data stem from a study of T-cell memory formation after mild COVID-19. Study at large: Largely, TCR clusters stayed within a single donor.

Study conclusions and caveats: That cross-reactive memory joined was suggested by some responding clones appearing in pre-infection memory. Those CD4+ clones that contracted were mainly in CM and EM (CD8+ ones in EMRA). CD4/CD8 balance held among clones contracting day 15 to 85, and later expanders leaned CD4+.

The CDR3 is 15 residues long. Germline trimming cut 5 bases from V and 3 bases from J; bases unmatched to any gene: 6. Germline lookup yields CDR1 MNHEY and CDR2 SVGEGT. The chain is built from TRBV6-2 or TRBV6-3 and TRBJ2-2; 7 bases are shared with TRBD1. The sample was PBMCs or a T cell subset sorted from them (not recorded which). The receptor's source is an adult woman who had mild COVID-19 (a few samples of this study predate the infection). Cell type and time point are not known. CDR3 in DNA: TGTGCCAGCAGTGGCCGGGACAGCTACACCGGGGAGCTGTTTTTT. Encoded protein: CASSGRDSYTGELFF.